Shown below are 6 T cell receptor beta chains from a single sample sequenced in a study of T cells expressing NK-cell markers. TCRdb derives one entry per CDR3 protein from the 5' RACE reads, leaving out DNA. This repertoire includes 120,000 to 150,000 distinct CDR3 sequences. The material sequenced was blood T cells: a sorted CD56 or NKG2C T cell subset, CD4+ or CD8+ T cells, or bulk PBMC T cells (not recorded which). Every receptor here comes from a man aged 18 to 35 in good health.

The CDR3: CASSYSGGGNIQYF. This chain joins TRBV27 and TRBJ2-4; TCRdb outputs TRBD1, but without DNA this stays unchecked. The CDR3 loop spans 14 amino acids. The V gene's germline CDR1 is MNHEY and CDR2 SMNVEV (reference sequence).

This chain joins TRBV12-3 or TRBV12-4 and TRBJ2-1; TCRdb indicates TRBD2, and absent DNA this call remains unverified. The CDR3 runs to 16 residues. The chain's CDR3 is CASSRSLAGGKNEQFF.

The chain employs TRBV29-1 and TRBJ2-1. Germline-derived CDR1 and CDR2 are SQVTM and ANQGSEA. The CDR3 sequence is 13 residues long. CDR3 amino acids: CSVDLSVNNEQFF.

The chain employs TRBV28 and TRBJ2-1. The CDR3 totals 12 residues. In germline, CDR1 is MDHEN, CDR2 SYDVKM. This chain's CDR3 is CASSLYSDEQFF.

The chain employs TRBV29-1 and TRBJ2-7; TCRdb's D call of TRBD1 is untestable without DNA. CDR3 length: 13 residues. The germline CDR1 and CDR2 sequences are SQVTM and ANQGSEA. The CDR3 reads CSVETGTTYEQYF.

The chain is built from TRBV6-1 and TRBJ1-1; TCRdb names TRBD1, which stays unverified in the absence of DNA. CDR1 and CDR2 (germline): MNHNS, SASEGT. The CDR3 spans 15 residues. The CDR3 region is CASSPPRTGRTEAFF.